These 28 T cell receptor beta chains originate from one sample sequenced in a study of T-cell reconstitution after alpha-beta-depleted transplantation in children listed by TCRdb under 2016. The treatment or condition label of this sample denotes: allogeneic hematopoietic cell transplantation with graft depleted of TCRalphabeta T cells and CD19 B cells. The receptor library was made with PCR. Sequencing used an Illumina HiSeq 2500. TCR library preparation used molecular barcoding, with unique molecular identifiers applied to normalize quantification of the TCRbeta repertoire. TCRdb reprocessed the public reads (quality trimming at Q25 with fastp, clone calling with MiXCR) and kept in-frame beta chains. One record per CDR3 amino acid sequence lists the most common genes and DNA. Across this sample there are 120,000 or so distinct CDR3 sequences, with 23% seen only once. The top ten constitute roughly a tenth of the sample.

Sequencing was performed on PBMCs, mostly from graft donor cells, taken 180 days after TCRalphabeta/CD19-depleted stem cell transplant. All receptors derive from a male patient under 10 years old who had a stem cell transplant for chronic granulomatous disease, so the T cells may come from the graft donor.

The chain couples TRBV2 to TRBJ2-7, with TRBD2 identical over 8 bases. There are 15 residues in the CDR3. Germline V gene lookup returns CDR1 SNHLY and CDR2 FYNNEI. The junction had 13 bases not matched to a gene; V was cut back by 6 bases and J by 6 bases. The CDR3 nucleotides are TGTGCCAGCAGAGAGCGGGAGATGGGTGGGCTCGAGCAGTACTTC. As protein: CASREREMGGLEQYF.

The chain carries TRBV28 and TRBJ1-4, with 9 bases lining up with TRBD1. CDR3 length: 16 amino acids. V lost 4 bases to trimming and J lost 7 bases; unmatched junction nucleotides: 10. Per the germline V gene, CDR1 is MDHEN and CDR2 is SYDVKM. The CDR3 loop is CASSSPKGQGGEKLFF. Here the CDR3 DNA reads TGTGCCAGCAGTTCCCCAAAGGGACAGGGTGGTGAAAAACTGTTTTTT.

The V gene is TRBV20-1, the J gene TRBJ2-3; the D is unclear. This CDR3 is built from 17 residues. Between the trimmed V and J ends, which lost 4 bases and 2 bases, there was a span of 22 bases. In germline, CDR1 is DFQATT, CDR2 SNEGSKA (reference sequence). CDR3 bases: TGCAGTGCTATATCCCCGTGGCCAGTCTTAGACACAGATACGCAGTATTTT. It yields the protein CSAISPWPVLDTDTQYF.

The sample holds many counts of this clonotype. This chain connects TRBV20-1 to TRBJ1-2, with D possibly TRBD1 on 5 matching bases. This CDR3 has 14 amino acids. The V end lost 5 bases, the J end lost 7 bases, and 20 bases lay between the germline ends. CDR1 is DFQATT and CDR2 is SNEGSKA in the germline V gene (reference sequence). Written as DNA, the CDR3 is TGCAGTGCTCAGGAGAGGGGAAGGCCTTCTGGCTACACCTTC. It specifies CSAQERGRPSGYTF.

This clonotype was detected a few times. The V gene is TRBV20-1, the J gene TRBJ2-7; possibly TRBD1 for D (6 bases). CDR3 size: 14 residues. The germline V and J ends were trimmed by 2 bases and 3 bases, with 14 bases remaining between them. Germline lookup yields CDR1 DFQATT and CDR2 SNEGSKA (reference sequence). CDR3 loop: CSARQGRQVYEQYF. The CDR3 DNA reads as TGCAGTGCTAGACAGGGGAGACAGGTCTACGAGCAGTACTTC.

The gene calls are TRBV20-1 and TRBJ2-5; no definite D call. Trimming took 2 bases from V and 0 from J, leaving 7 bases between them. CDR3 size: 13 residues. Germline V lookup: CDR1 DFQATT, CDR2 SNEGSKA (reference sequence). In DNA form, the CDR3 reads TGCAGTGCTAGAACCACAGACCAAGAGACCCAGTACTTC. It encodes CSARTTDQETQYF.

A few counts support this clonotype. The chain's CDR3 is CASSRGRTDTQYF. The CDR3 DNA reads TGTGCCAGCAGCCGGGGGCGCACAGATACGCAGTATTTT. The chain links TRBV7-2 to TRBJ2-3; D may match TRBD1 or TRBD2 (6 bases each). Per germline, CDR1 SGHTA and CDR2 FQGNSA. The CDR3 contains 13 residues. V lost 5 bases to trimming and J lost 1 base, with 7 bases between them.

CDR3 loop: CSASSYEGLQLAKNIQYF. In DNA form, the CDR3 reads TGCAGTGCTAGCAGCTACGAAGGCCTACAACTAGCCAAAAACATTCAGTACTTC. The chain has TRBV20-1 and TRBJ2-4; D is unclear. V shed 3 bases and J shed 0 bases, with 21 bases lying between them. CDR1 DFQATT and CDR2 SNEGSKA come from the germline V gene (reference sequence). CDR3 size: 18 residues.

This clonotype turned up a few times. The chain has TRBV5-5 and TRBJ1-5; D uncertain. The CDR3 contains 15 residues. Germline values: CDR1 SGHKS, CDR2 YYEKEE (reference sequence). Trimming pared 0 bases from V and 0 bases from J, leaving 7 bases between. The CDR3 DNA reads as TGTGCCAGCAGCTTGGACGGCTATAGCAATCAGCCCCAGCATTTT. As protein: CASSLDGYSNQPQHF. The full variable domain, completed using reference TRBV5-5 and TRBJ1-5, is DAGVTQSPTHLIKTRGQQVTLRCSPISGHKSVSWYQQVLGQGPQFIFQYYEKEERGRGNFPDRFSARQFPNYSSELNVNALLLGDSALYLCASSLDGYSNQPQHFGDGTRLSIL.

Many counts were recorded for this clonotype. This sequence joins TRBV12-3 or TRBV12-4 and TRBJ2-1; perhaps TRBD2 as D (6 bases). Trimming cost V 7 bases and J 7 bases, with 23 bases left between them. The CDR3 length is 16 residues. CDR3 nucleotide sequence: TGTGCCAGCACCCAACAGGCGGGGCTAGGGAAAAATGAGCAGTTCTTC. The encoded protein is CASTQQAGLGKNEQFF.

The chain couples TRBV11-2 to TRBJ2-1; 7 positions match TRBD2. This CDR3 contains 18 residues. V lost 0 bases and J lost 3; bases outside the gene matches: 11. CDR1 SGHAT and CDR2 FQNNGV come from the germline V gene. The CDR3 coding sequence is TGTGCCAGCAGCTTAGATTCCGGGGCTAGCGGAAACTACAATGAGCAGTTCTTC. Translating it yields CASSLDSGASGNYNEQFF.

The table lists this clonotype with many counts. The chain couples TRBV29-1 to TRBJ1-1, with D possibly matching TRBD1 (5 bases). The CDR3 contains 11 residues. The V gene's germline CDR1 is SQVTM and CDR2 ANQGSEA. V lost 6 bases and J lost 3, with 8 bases in between. The CDR3 loop reads CSVGRDTEAFF. For the CDR3, the DNA is TGCAGCGTGGGACGGGACACTGAAGCTTTCTTT.

In this sample, this clonotype turned up many times. The chain couples TRBV20-1 to TRBJ1-2; 8 bases are shared with TRBD1. Germline V lookup: CDR1 DFQATT, CDR2 SNEGSKA (reference sequence). CDR3 length equals 15 residues. The junction had 4 bases not matched to a gene; V was cut back by 0 bases and J by 1 base. In DNA form, the CDR3 reads TGCAGTGCTAGAGAGGGACAGGTCCTTAACTATGGCTACACCTTC. Its translation: CSAREGQVLNYGYTF.

This clonotype was counted only a few times. This chain joins TRBV15 and TRBJ2-1; D remains unclear. CDR1 and CDR2 from the germline V gene are LNHNV and YYDKDF (reference sequence). CDR3 length: 12 residues. V shed 0 bases and J shed 6 bases, with 3 bases lying between them. CDR3 DNA sequence: TGTGCCACCAGCAGAGATGCCAATGAGCAGTTCTTC. Its translation is CATSRDANEQFF.

This clonotype was seen many times. CDR3 bases: TGTGCCAGCAGCGCATTGACTAGCGGGACTCACGAGCAGTACTTC. It encodes CASSALTSGTHEQYF. This chain links TRBV5-5 with TRBJ2-7; 11 nucleotides line up with TRBD2. With 4 bases clipped from V and 5 bases from J, the junction kept 8 bases outside the gene matches. The CDR3 totals 15 residues. Germline lookup yields CDR1 SGHKS and CDR2 YYEKEE (reference sequence).

The V gene is TRBV5-1, the J gene TRBJ2-1; D is unresolved. Germline lookup yields CDR1 SGHRS and CDR2 YFSETQ. Between the trimmed V and J ends, which lost 4 bases and 8 bases, there was a span of 7 bases. This CDR3 comprises 11 residues. CDR3 region: CASSRFDEQFF. In DNA, the CDR3 is TGCGCCAGCAGCCGCTTCGATGAGCAGTTCTTC.

This clonotype showed up many times. The genes are TRBV3-1 and TRBJ2-7, with 9 bases that match TRBD1. Germline V lookup: CDR1 LGHDT, CDR2 YNNKEL (reference sequence). V lost 2 bases, J lost 2 bases, and 1 base stayed unmatched. The CDR3 extends over 14 amino acids. CDR3 sequence: CASSQRQGAYEQYF. CDR3 bases: TGTGCCAGCAGCCAACGACAGGGGGCCTACGAGCAGTACTTC.

This sequence joins TRBV5-1 and TRBJ1-2; the D gene is possibly TRBD1 (5 bases). Trimming pared 0 bases from V and 8 bases from J, leaving 11 bases between. Looked up from germline, CDR1 is SGHRS and CDR2 is YFSETQ. The CDR3 extends over 13 amino acids. The CDR3 reads CASSLVGALGYTF. CDR3 coding DNA: TGCGCCAGCAGCTTGGTTGGGGCCTTGGGCTACACCTTC.

This clonotype has ten or more counts. The J gene is TRBJ2-5, the V gene TRBV20-1, with TRBD1 matching over 9 bases. This CDR3 contains 15 residues. CDR1 is DFQATT, CDR2 SNEGSKA, per germline (reference sequence). V gave up 2 bases and J gave up 6 bases; unmatched junction bases: 10. CDR3 nucleotides: TGCAGTGCTAGAATCCTCCGGGACAGGGAGCAGACCCAGTACTTC. Its protein is CSARILRDREQTQYF.

The V and J genes are TRBV5-1 and TRBJ2-3; 12 nucleotides agree with TRBD2. CDR3 length equals 15 residues. V shed 3 bases and J 5 bases; nucleotides not matched to a gene: 4. Germline V CDR1 and CDR2: SGHRS, YFSETQ. The CDR3 bases are TGCGCCAGCAGCTCTAGCGGGGGGGCGCAAGATACGCAGTATTTT. Its translation: CASSSSGGAQDTQYF.

This clonotype was seen many times. V is TRBV5-6 and J is TRBJ2-5; D gene ambiguous. The V and J ends lost 3 bases and 2 bases respectively, with 14 bases between them. Germline-derived CDR1 and CDR2 are SGHDT and YYEEEE. CDR3 size: 15 residues. CDR3 residues: CASSSMGVGQETQYF. Here the CDR3 DNA reads TGTGCCAGCAGCTCGATGGGCGTGGGGCAAGAGACCCAGTACTTC.

V gene TRBV20-1 combines with J gene TRBJ2-5; TRBD1 might be the D (6 bases). The length of the CDR3 is 12 residues. The germline V gene has CDR1 DFQATT and CDR2 SNEGSKA (reference sequence). V was clipped by 5 bases and J by 4 bases, with 11 bases between them. DNA of the CDR3: TGCAGTGCTGTGGCAGGGGTAGAGACCCAGTACTTC. It codes for CSAVAGVETQYF.

This clonotype has a handful of counts. The V and J genes are TRBV15 and TRBJ2-3, with D maybe TRBD2 (5 bases). Germline-derived CDR1 and CDR2 are LNHNV and YYDKDF (reference sequence). With 1 base removed from V and 3 bases from J, the gap between germline ends came to 8 bases. This CDR3 spans 14 amino acids. The CDR3 protein is CATSRVPGTDTQYF. The CDR3 region has the DNA TGTGCCACCAGCAGAGTCCCGGGGACAGATACGCAGTATTTT.

The chain links TRBV12-3 or TRBV12-4 to TRBJ2-2; D may match TRBD1 or TRBD2 (7 bases each). V lost 11 bases, J lost 4 bases, and 14 bases lay in between. The CDR3 is 13 amino acids. CDR3 in DNA: TGTGCCGACAGGGTAGCGGGCACCGGGGAGCTGTTTTTT. Translated: CADRVAGTGELFF.

This clonotype occurred many times. Here the CDR3 DNA reads TGTGCCAGCAGCTTAGCTCCAGCGGGGAACACAGATACGCAGTATTTT. It specifies CASSLAPAGNTDTQYF. The chain has TRBV7-2 and TRBJ2-3; 7 bases fit TRBD2. Germline V gene lookup returns CDR1 SGHTA and CDR2 FQGNSA. V gave up 0 bases and J gave up 2 bases; unmatched junction bases: 5. The length of the CDR3 is 16 residues.

This chain links TRBV29-1 with TRBJ2-3; D is possibly TRBD1 (5 bases). The V gene lost 3 bases and the J gene lost 5 bases, with 9 bases spanning the gap. The CDR3 is 12 amino acids. Germline V gene lookup returns CDR1 SQVTM and CDR2 ANQGSEA. CDR3 coding DNA: TGCAGCGTTGAGGCCAGGGAAGATACGCAGTATTTT. Its protein product is CSVEAREDTQYF.

This chain links TRBV25-1 with TRBJ2-7, with 7 bases lining up with TRBD2. V was pared by 5 bases and J by 4 bases, with 8 bases of the junction left unmatched. This CDR3 has 14 residues. Germline values: CDR1 MGHDK, CDR2 SYGVNS. The CDR3: CASSKSGKGYEQYF. The CDR3, as DNA: TGTGCCAGCAGTAAAAGCGGGAAGGGGTACGAGCAGTACTTC.

This chain joins TRBV7-8 and TRBJ1-2, with a weak D call TRBD1 (5 bases). The CDR3 loop spans 14 amino acids. V was pared by 5 bases and J by 4 bases, with 14 bases between. Germline V gene sequence: CDR1 SGHVS, CDR2 FQNEAQ. CDR3 loop: CASSPSRGGYGYTF. The CDR3 DNA is TGTGCCAGCAGCCCCTCTCGCGGGGGCTATGGCTACACCTTC.